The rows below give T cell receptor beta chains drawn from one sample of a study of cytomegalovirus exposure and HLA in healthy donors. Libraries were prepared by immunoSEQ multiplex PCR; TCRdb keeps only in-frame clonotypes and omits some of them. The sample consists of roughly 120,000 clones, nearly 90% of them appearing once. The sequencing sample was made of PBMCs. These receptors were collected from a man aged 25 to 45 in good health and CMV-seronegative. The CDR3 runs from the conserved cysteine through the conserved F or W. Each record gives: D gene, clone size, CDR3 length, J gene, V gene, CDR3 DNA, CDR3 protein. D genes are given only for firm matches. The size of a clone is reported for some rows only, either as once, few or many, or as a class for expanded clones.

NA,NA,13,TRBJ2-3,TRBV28,TGTGCCAGCAGTTTATTTGCTGCGAGCACGCAGTATTTT,CASSLFAASTQYF
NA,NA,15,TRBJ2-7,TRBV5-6,TGTGCCAGCAGCTTGGTGGGCAGGCCCGACTACGAGCAGTACTTC,CASSLVGRPDYEQYF
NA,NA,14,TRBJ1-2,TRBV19,TGTGCCAGTATACCTACAGGGACGGGCTATGGCTACACCTTC,CASIPTGTGYGYTF
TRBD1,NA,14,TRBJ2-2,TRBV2,TGTGCCAGCACATCAGGGGGCGACACCGGGGAGCTGTTTTTT,CASTSGGDTGELFF
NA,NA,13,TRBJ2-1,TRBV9,TGTGCCAGCAGCGTAGGCGACAGCAATGAGCAGTTCTTC,CASSVGDSNEQFF
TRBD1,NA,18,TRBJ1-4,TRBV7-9,TGTGCCAGCAGCTTAGTAAAGTCGCGGACAGGGCCTAATGAAAAACTGTTTTTT,CASSLVKSRTGPNEKLFF
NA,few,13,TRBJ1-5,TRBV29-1,TGCAGCGCTGGGACTGACAGCAATCAGCCCCAGCATTTT,CSAGTDSNQPQHF
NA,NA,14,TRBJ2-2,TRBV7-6,TGTGCCAGCAGCAGGACTGTGAACACCGGGGAGCTGTTTTTT,CASSRTVNTGELFF
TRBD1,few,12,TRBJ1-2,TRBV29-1,TGCAGCGTTGGACAGGGGGACTATGGCTACACCTTC,CSVGQGDYGYTF
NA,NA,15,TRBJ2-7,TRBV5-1,TGCGCCAGCAGCCCGTCGCCGGGATCAACCTACGAGCAGTACTTC,CASSPSPGSTYEQYF
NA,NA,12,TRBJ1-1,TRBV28,TGTGCCAGCAGAGATCAGTTCACTGAAGCTTTCTTT,CASRDQFTEAFF